The entry below gives a single TCR beta chain sequence along with its context. Its specificity is not known. With no exception, relapse followed autologous stem cell transplantation in all patients, and brentuximab vedotin exposure varied. Complete response, partial response or progressive disease made up the best responses. This entry belongs to a study of PD-1 blockade in classical Hodgkin lymphoma. Looking at the study overall: Patients were infused with nivolumab 3 mg/kg every 2 weeks.

Study results and limitations: TCR diversity at baseline was reported to be reduced in newly diagnosed patients relative to healthy donors.

Measured with immunoSEQ multiplex PCR; TCRdb has only the in-frame clones, and not every one. Of about 85,000 clones listed, about 93% are singletons. From germline, CDR1 is MNHEY and CDR2 SMNVEV (reference sequence). The CDR3 sequence is 14 residues long. V lost 2 bases to trimming and J lost 2 bases; unmatched junction nucleotides: 1. The TCR sequence derives from a human donor with classical Hodgkin lymphoma. The material sequenced was peripheral blood mononuclear cells (PBMCs), taken before the second cycle of nivolumab. The V and J genes are TRBV27 and TRBJ2-7; the match to TRBD2 covers 9 bases. In DNA form, the CDR3 reads TGTGCCAGCAGTTTACTAGCGGGGACCTACGAGCAGTACTTC. Its translation: CASSLLAGTYEQYF.